The 25 T cell receptor beta chains below were found in one sample sequenced in a study of somatic mutations in cytotoxic T cells in rheumatoid arthritis. TCRdb keeps only in-frame clones here, not all; method: immunoSEQ multiplex PCR. Seen here are 4,000 or so clones, approximately 93% observed once, and the top ten hold 6.5% to 8%. Sequenced: CD8+ T cells sorted from blood. The source is a woman in her sixties or seventies with rheumatoid arthritis.

This chain links TRBV4-2 with TRBJ2-2, with D possibly being TRBD1 (5 bases). V gave up 0 bases and J gave up 6 bases, with 8 bases separating them. The CDR3 extends over 14 amino acids. Looked up from germline, CDR1 is LGHNA and CDR2 is YNFKEQ. Here the CDR3 DNA reads TGTGCCAGCAGCCAAGATCAGGGTCCCGGGGAGCTGTTTTTT. As protein: CASSQDQGPGELFF.

The chain joins TRBV5-1 to TRBJ1-1; 7 bases line up with TRBD1. CDR3 length: 15 residues. CDR1 SGHRS and CDR2 YFSETQ come from the germline V gene. The V gene end was trimmed by 0 bases and the J gene end by 3 bases; junction bases not matched to a gene: 5. For the CDR3, the DNA is TGCGCCAGCAGCTTGGTTGAGGGGGCGTACACTGAAGCTTTCTTT. Translating gives CASSLVEGAYTEAFF.

The chain uses TRBV4-1 and TRBJ2-7, with TRBD1 matching 8 bases. Looked up from germline, CDR1 is MGHRA and CDR2 is YSYEKL. The CDR3 sequence is 15 residues long. V lost 0 bases and J lost 4; bases outside the gene matches: 5. The CDR3 loop is CASSQEGQGAYEQYF. The CDR3 DNA is TGCGCCAGCAGCCAAGAAGGGCAGGGGGCTTACGAGCAGTACTTC.

The chain has TRBV6-6 and TRBJ2-3; D gene uncertain. The V gene's germline CDR1 is MNHNY and CDR2 SVGAGI (reference sequence). V was shortened by 2 bases and J by 7 bases, with 7 bases between the two germline ends. CDR3 length: 12 amino acids. The CDR3 coding sequence is TGTGCCAGCAGTTACCCATCTAATACGCAGTATTTT. The encoded protein is CASSYPSNTQYF.

This sequence joins TRBV5-8 and TRBJ2-1; D call uncertain. The length of the CDR3 is 13 residues. V lost 6 bases and J lost 0, with 7 bases in between. Germline loops: CDR1 SGHTS, CDR2 YDEGEE. The CDR3 DNA reads TGTGCCAGCACTGCCTACTCCTACAATGAGCAGTTCTTC. Translation: CASTAYSYNEQFF.

This clone showed up just once. V usage is TRBV9 and J usage is TRBJ1-3, with a tentative D call TRBD1 (5 bases). Germline values: CDR1 SGDLS, CDR2 YYNGEE. Trimming took 0 bases from V and 4 from J, leaving 11 bases between them. This CDR3 has 15 residues. CDR3 nucleotide sequence: TGTGCCAGCAGCGTAGATGCGGGGACGGGAAACACCATATATTTT. Translated: CASSVDAGTGNTIYF.

The genes are TRBV13 and TRBJ1-4, with no clear D. Germline V gene data show CDR1 as PRHDT and CDR2 as FYEKMQ (reference sequence). CDR3 length: 14 amino acids. Trimming took off 5 bases at V and 8 bases at J, with 15 bases between the two ends. The CDR3 here is CASSLLGPREKLFF. CDR3 DNA sequence: TGTGCCAGCAGCCTCCTCGGCCCTAGGGAAAAACTGTTTTTT.

This CDR3 reads CASSSGTGEGNSPLHF. In nucleotides, the CDR3 is TGTGCCAGCAGCTCTGGGACAGGGGAAGGGAATTCACCCCTCCACTTT. V and J are TRBV13 and TRBJ1-6, with 10 bases matching TRBD1. The CDR3 sequence is 16 residues long. The V gene's germline CDR1 is PRHDT and CDR2 FYEKMQ (reference sequence). V lost 4 bases, J lost 7 bases, and 7 bases stayed unmatched.

The rearrangement uses TRBV18 and TRBJ2-3; D might be TRBD2 (6 bases). With 2 bases removed from V and 3 bases from J, the gap between germline ends came to 15 bases. Germline loops: CDR1 KGHSH, CDR2 LQKENI. This CDR3 comprises 16 residues. This chain's CDR3 is CASSPSAGGRTDTQYF. The DNA of the CDR3 is TGTGCCAGCTCACCAAGTGCCGGGGGTCGGACAGATACGCAGTATTTT.

The V call is TRBV10-3, the J call TRBJ1-1; D ambiguous. Germline CDR1 and CDR2: ENHRY and SYGVKD. V lost 3 bases and J lost 11, with 13 bases in between. CDR3 length equals 12 residues. CDR3 coding DNA: TGTGCCATCAGTGAACCCTATAAACCGGCTTTCTTT. Translation: CAISEPYKPAFF.

The gene calls are TRBV7-2 and TRBJ2-1; TRBD2 agrees at 7 bases. The ends lost 6 bases at V and 2 bases at J; junction bases unmatched: 7. The germline V gene encodes CDR1 SGHTA and CDR2 FQGNSA. CDR3 size: 15 residues. As DNA, the CDR3 is TGTGCCAGCAGATATACCCGGGAGGCCTACAATGAGCAGTTCTTC. Translation gives CASRYTREAYNEQFF.

This clone was seen only once. The gene calls are TRBV6-1 and TRBJ2-2; no clear D gene. The CDR3 covers 12 residues. Trimming left V 2 bases short and J 10 bases short, with 8 bases between. Looked up from germline, CDR1 is MNHNS and CDR2 is SASEGT. The CDR3 sequence: CASSEIHLELFF. CDR3 bases: TGTGCCAGCAGTGAAATACACCTGGAGCTGTTTTTT.

CDR3 sequence reads: CASSGQGLPLQFF. The CDR3 coding sequence is TGTGCCAGTTCTGGACAGGGACTACCATTGCAGTTCTTC. The chain links TRBV19 to TRBJ2-1; a possible D gene is TRBD1 (8 bases). V was shortened by 8 bases and J by 12 bases, with 20 bases between the two germline ends. The CDR3 contains 13 residues. CDR1 is LNHDA and CDR2 is SQIVND in the germline V gene (reference sequence).

The chain joins TRBV7-9 to TRBJ2-5; D uncertain. The germline gives CDR1 SEHNR, CDR2 FQNEAQ (reference sequence). V was shortened by 2 bases and J by 5 bases, with 15 bases between the two germline ends. The CDR3 sequence is 15 residues long. The DNA of the CDR3 is TGTGCCAGCAGCTTATGGAGTAGCCACGACGAGACCCAGTACTTC. It specifies CASSLWSSHDETQYF.

This clone has a single count. The chain combines TRBV28 with TRBJ1-1; D possibly corresponds to TRBD1 (5 bases). V lost 5 bases and J lost 8, with 24 bases in between. Germline values: CDR1 MDHEN, CDR2 SYDVKM. This CDR3 spans 16 amino acids. CDR3 residues: CASSPPGTGDLTEAFF. Written as DNA, the CDR3 is TGTGCCAGCAGTCCACCCGGAACGGGGGATTTAACAGAAGCTTTCTTT.

The rearrangement joins TRBV11-1 to TRBJ2-5; TRBD1 matches at 11 bases. The end of the DNA is better explained by TRBJ2-7, so the J call may be wrong. The CDR3 extends over 14 amino acids. Per germline, CDR1 SGHAT and CDR2 FQDESV (reference sequence). The CDR3 spells CASSQGTGGSEQYF. The DNA of the CDR3 is TGTGCCAGCAGCCAGGGGACAGGGGGAAGCGAGCAGTACTTC.

V gene TRBV10-3 combines with J gene TRBJ1-5; D remains ambiguous. The CDR3 covers 15 residues. Trimming pared 6 bases from V and 4 bases from J, leaving 16 bases between. Germline CDR1 reads ENHRY; CDR2 reads SYGVKD. The CDR3 coding sequence is TGTGCCATCAGCCGGACGGGGTCAGAGAATCAGCCCCAGCATTTT. Translating gives CAISRTGSENQPQHF.

This rearrangement joins TRBV5-8 to TRBJ2-1; 8 nucleotides match TRBD1. The junction had 8 bases not matched to a gene; V was cut back by 2 bases and J by 4 bases. Germline V lookup: CDR1 SGHTS, CDR2 YDEGEE. The CDR3 is 16 amino acids. The CDR3 reads CASSFRPGQGYNEQFF. CDR3 DNA sequence: TGTGCCAGCAGCTTCAGACCCGGACAGGGATACAATGAGCAGTTCTTC.

V is TRBV7-9 and J is TRBJ2-7, with 12 positions matching TRBD2. Germline V gene sequence: CDR1 SEHNR, CDR2 FQNEAQ (reference sequence). V lost 1 base, J lost 2 bases, and 3 bases stayed unmatched. The CDR3 is 16 residues long. The chain's CDR3 is CASSLGTSGGTYEQYF. CDR3 DNA: TGTGCCAGCAGCTTAGGAACTAGCGGGGGGACCTACGAGCAGTACTTC.

This chain uses TRBV7-6 with TRBJ2-3; 9 nucleotides line up with TRBD1. Germline CDR1 and CDR2: SGHVS and FNYEAQ. Unmatched junction bases numbered 11, after V lost 5 bases and J lost 5 bases. This CDR3 is built from 16 residues. This CDR3 reads CASSLMTGGTLDTQYF. The DNA for the CDR3 is TGTGCCAGCAGCCTCATGACAGGGGGGACGTTAGATACGCAGTATTTT.

About this clone: One end of the junction does not line up with germline, which may come from a read error. V is TRBV11-3 and J is TRBJ2-7, with 7 bases fitting TRBD2. CDR3 length: 13 amino acids. Germline V gene lookup returns CDR1 SGHNT and CDR2 YENEEA. In nucleotides, the CDR3 is TGTGCCAGCAGCTTAGAGGAGGTGGCGGGAGTTACTTTC. As protein: CASSLEEVAGVTF.

With regard to this clone: An end of the junction differs from the germline gene, which may be a read error. The identical CDR3 is also encoded by other nucleotide sequences in the sample. The chain carries TRBV6-5 and TRBJ1-6; TRBD1 matches 8 bases. Looked up from germline, CDR1 is MNHEY and CDR2 is SVGAGI. The CDR3 consists of 15 residues. CDR3 loop: CASNRNRGKDSPLHF. The CDR3 coding sequence is TGTGCCAGCAACAGAAACAGGGGGAAGGATTCCCCCCTCCACTTT.

The rearrangement uses TRBV5-4 and TRBJ2-7, with D maybe TRBD1 (7 bases). V was pared by 3 bases and J by 2 bases, with 18 bases between. The germline V gene has CDR1 SGHNT and CDR2 YYREEE (reference sequence). The CDR3 totals 16 residues. For the CDR3, the DNA is TGTGCCAGCAGCTCCAGGGGGGAAACCAACCCCTACGAGCAGTACTTC. Its translation is CASSSRGETNPYEQYF.

The chain is built from TRBV10-1 and TRBJ1-1; D not resolved. CDR1 WNHNN and CDR2 SYGVQD come from the germline V gene (reference sequence). CDR3 length: 13 residues. The V and J ends lost 6 bases and 7 bases respectively, with 15 bases between them. For the CDR3, the DNA is TGCGCCAGCAGCCTGCACCCCGGGAGTGAAGCTTTCTTT. Its protein product is CASSLHPGSEAFF.

The V and J genes are TRBV11-3 and TRBJ2-2; D may be TRBD1 (6 bases). Trimming removed 5 bases from V and 7 bases from J, with 14 bases in between. Germline V gene sequence: CDR1 SGHNT, CDR2 YENEEA. This CDR3 has 14 amino acids. The CDR3 bases are TGTGCCAGCAGCCCGGACAGCGAGAGCGGGGAGCTGTTTTTT. Encoded protein: CASSPDSESGELFF. Complete variable domain (other parts from reference TRBV11-3 and TRBJ2-2): EAGVVQSPRYKIIEKKQPVAFWCNPISGHNTLYWYLQNLGQGPELLIRYENEEAVDDSQLPKDRFSAERLKGVDSTLKIQPAELGDSAVYLCASSPDSESGELFFGEGSRLTVL.